These 12 T cell receptor beta chains were sequenced from one sample in a study of beta chain features in type 1 diabetes. The isolated RNA, all of it, was reverse transcribed, so expressed TCRB transcripts were what got sequenced. The assay was immunoSEQ multiplex PCR, and TCRdb's table has in-frame clones only and misses some. The data show fewer than 550,000 clones, with about an eighth seen just once and around 0.05% held by the top ten. The sequencing input was naive CD4+ T cells from blood. These receptor sequences come from a woman under 30 in good health.

This clone was seen a few times. J is TRBJ2-7 and V is TRBV7-9, with 9 bases fitting TRBD1. The junction had 8 bases not matched to a gene; V was cut back by 5 bases and J by 3 bases. Germline V gene sequence: CDR1 SEHNR, CDR2 FQNEAQ (reference sequence). The CDR3 extends over 15 amino acids. CDR3 DNA: TGTGCCAGCAGCCCCGCCGGGACAGGGATCTACGAGCAGTACTTC. Translating gives CASSPAGTGIYEQYF. Combining the CDR3 with reference TRBV7-9 and TRBJ2-7 gives the whole variable domain DTGVSQNPRHKITKRGQNVTFRCDPISEHNRLYWYRQTLGQGPEFLTYFQNEAQLEKSRLLSDRFSAERPKGSFSTLEIQRTEQGDSAMYLCASSPAGTGIYEQYFGPGTRLTVT.

The V and J genes are TRBV20-1 and TRBJ2-5; D may match TRBD1 or TRBD2 (6 bases each). This CDR3 is 11 amino acids long. Germline CDR1 reads DFQATT; CDR2 reads SNEGSKA (reference sequence). CDR3 sequence: CSGGPRETQYF. Here the CDR3 DNA reads TGCAGCGGGGGCCCCCGAGAGACCCAGTACTTC.

This clone was observed a few times. The genes are TRBV7-2 and TRBJ2-7; D ambiguous. Trimming removed 1 base at V and 3 bases at J, with 13 bases between. CDR3 size: 15 residues. CDR1 SGHTA and CDR2 FQGNSA come from the germline V gene. CDR3 coding DNA: TGTGCCAGCAGCTTAGATACAACGGACCTCTACGAGCAGTACGTC. Protein sequence: CASSLDTTDLYEQYV.

The chain links TRBV6-4 to TRBJ2-1, with TRBD2 identical over 14 bases. The V gene's germline CDR1 is MRHNA and CDR2 SNTAGT. The J segment lost 7 bases and the V segment lost 6 bases, leaving 2 bases of the junction unmatched. CDR3 length: 14 amino acids. DNA of the CDR3: TGTGCCAGCAGGACTAGCGGGGGGGCTAATGAGCAGTTCTTC. As protein: CASRTSGGANEQFF.

This clone turned up a few times. CDR3 region: CASSPDYKETQYF. CDR3 bases: TGTGCCAGCAGCCCCGACTACAAAGAGACCCAGTACTTC. The rearrangement links TRBV7-2 to TRBJ2-5; weak D call: TRBD2 (5 bases). This CDR3 is built from 13 residues. Looked up from germline, CDR1 is SGHTA and CDR2 is FQGNSA. V was cut by 5 bases and J by 3 bases, with 10 bases left in between.

This clone showed up just a few times. V gene TRBV2 combines with J gene TRBJ1-1; weak D call: TRBD1 (6 bases). CDR1 is SNHLY, CDR2 FYNNEI, per germline. This CDR3 comprises 14 residues. The germline V and J ends were trimmed by 4 bases and 4 bases, with 13 bases remaining between them. The DNA for the CDR3 is TGTGCCAGCAGTGGATACAGGGCCAGCACTGAAGCTTTCTTT. Translated: CASSGYRASTEAFF. Full variable domain (outside the CDR3, taken from reference TRBV2 and TRBJ1-1): EPEVTQTPSHQVTQMGQEVILRCVPISNHLYFYWYRQILGQKVEFLVSFYNNEISEKSEIFDDQFSVERPDGSNFTLKIRSTKLEDSAMYFCASSGYRASTEAFFGQGTRLTVV.

The sample holds a few counts of this clone. V is TRBV5-6 and J is TRBJ2-2; tentatively, D is TRBD1 or TRBD2 (5 bases each). Germline V CDR1 and CDR2: SGHDT, YYEEEE. This CDR3 comprises 13 residues. Trimming removed 3 bases at V and 5 bases at J, with 8 bases between. The CDR3 loop is CASSWGRTGELFF. The CDR3 bases are TGTGCCAGCAGCTGGGGACGTACCGGGGAGCTGTTTTTT.

This clone was picked up a small number of times. The rearrangement uses TRBV25-1 and TRBJ2-7; TRBD2 matches at 12 bases. Trimming removed 5 bases from V and 2 bases from J; junction bases left unmatched: 1. The CDR3 contains 14 residues. Germline CDR1 MGHDK, CDR2 SYGVNS. The CDR3 DNA sequence: TGTGCCAGCAGTCCTAGCGGGAGGGCCTACGAGCAGTACTTC. Translating it yields CASSPSGRAYEQYF.

This clone turned up a few times. This chain connects TRBV19 to TRBJ2-1; D perhaps matches TRBD1 (6 bases). Trimming took off 7 bases at V and 0 bases at J, with 10 bases between the two ends. Germline V gives CDR1 LNHDA, CDR2 SQIVND (reference sequence). This CDR3 has 14 residues. DNA of the CDR3: TGTGCCAGTATGGGGACATTCTCCTACAATGAGCAGTTCTTC. Translating gives CASMGTFSYNEQFF.

This clone was detected a few times. J is TRBJ2-2 and V is TRBV7-9; no firm D call. Germline-derived CDR1 and CDR2 are SEHNR and FQNEAQ (reference sequence). The CDR3 spans 15 residues. Trimming shortened V by 5 bases and J by 5 bases, and 15 bases separated the two germline ends. The CDR3 is CASSPARLGTGELFF. The CDR3 bases are TGTGCCAGCAGCCCCGCCCGTTTGGGGACCGGGGAGCTGTTTTTT.

The chain has TRBV27 and TRBJ2-1; D might be TRBD1 (7 bases). Germline values: CDR1 MNHEY, CDR2 SMNVEV (reference sequence). V was clipped by 3 bases and J by 9 bases, with 15 bases between them. The CDR3 runs to 14 residues. The CDR3 nucleotides read TGTGCCAGCAGTTTGGATCGGCAGGGGGGTGAGCAGTTCTTC. This translates into CASSLDRQGGEQFF.

V and J are TRBV5-1 and TRBJ2-3, with D possibly TRBD1 on 5 matching bases. The CDR3 sequence is 16 residues long. Germline V lookup: CDR1 SGHRS, CDR2 YFSETQ. Trimming pared 2 bases from V and 0 bases from J, leaving 13 bases between. CDR3 residues: CASSFGHLTSTDTQYF. The DNA of the CDR3 is TGCGCCAGCAGCTTCGGACACCTCACTAGCACAGATACGCAGTATTTT.